The T cell receptor beta chain under discussion was sequenced for a study of T cell changes during pregnancy in multiple sclerosis. TCRdb's table, derived via immunoSEQ multiplex PCR, lists solely in-frame clones and lacks some. The sample lists about 48,000 clones; about 92% were seen once. The CDR3 extends over 13 amino acids. CDR1 and CDR2 from the germline V gene are ENHRY and SYGVKD. The V end was cut by 10 bases, the J end by 0 bases, with 13 bases between. The genes are TRBV10-3 and TRBJ2-7, with D maybe TRBD2 (5 bases). This sample comprised CD4+ T cells from peripheral blood mononuclear cells, obtained in the second trimester of pregnancy. The TCR sequence derives from a female donor in good health, enrolled as a control in a pregnancy study. For the CDR3, the DNA is TGTGCCACCGGCTTGAGGGCCTCCTACGAGCAGTACTTC. The encoded protein is CATGLRASYEQYF.